This T cell receptor beta chain was profiled in a study of cytomegalovirus exposure and HLA in healthy donors. Study as a whole: A subsequent analysis reported that the roughly 120 validation repertoires were produced on the same platform that had also been used for the roughly 710 first-cohort repertoires. Findings of the study overall: First-cohort TCR clusters tended to co-occur in the approximately 110 validation repertoires, a later analysis found. The investigators catalogued about 170 TCR beta chains as cytomegalovirus-associated.

The method was immunoSEQ multiplex PCR; TCRdb's version includes in-frame clones alone and lacks a portion of them. The table lists fewer than 250,000 clones, around four fifths of them singletons. Note on this clone: Antigen specificity is unknown.

V was cut by 6 bases and J by 4 bases, with 4 bases left in between. Germline lookup yields CDR1 MDHEN and CDR2 SYDVKM. This CDR3 spans 11 amino acids. Separation from the approximately 690-subject first cohort characterized the 120-subject validation cohort, to which the donors belonged. The sequence was collected from a woman under 30 in good health and CMV-seronegative. What was sequenced was PBMCs. The V call is TRBV28, the J call TRBJ1-5, with D hard to call. CDR3 DNA: TGTGCCAGCAGCCATAATCAGCCCCAGCATTTT. Its translation: CASSHNQPQHF.